This is a list of T cell receptor beta chains from one sample in a study of regulatory T cells in long-lasting Graves disease. In TCRdb, the multiplex PCR reads were re-called with MiXCR into one record per CDR3 protein. This table has roughly 360,000 distinct CDR3 sequences, about 10% appearing once. In addition, the sample was reused for a study of T cells in Graves' hyperthyroidism and ophthalmopathy.

The input for sequencing was peripheral blood mononuclear cells (PBMCs), taken at new diagnosis, from a patient treated with antithyroid drugs. These receptors all stem from a woman aged 18-29 years with Graves disease. The CDR3 runs from the conserved cysteine through the conserved F or W. The D gene is left open where the match is weak. Part of the rows lack a size; the others show once, few, many or a class for expanded clones.

d_call: TRBD1
cdr3_length: 14
clone_size: NA
v_call: TRBV5-8
j_call: TRBJ1-5
cdr3_aa: CASTTGEIWQPQHF
cdr3_nt: TGTGCCAGCACGACAGGGGAGATTTGGCAGCCCCAGCATTTT

d_call: TRBD1
cdr3_length: 12
clone_size: few
v_call: TRBV29-1
j_call: TRBJ2-7
cdr3_aa: CSVRGLTYEQYF
cdr3_nt: TGCAGCGTCAGGGGGCTCACCTACGAGCAGTACTTC

d_call: TRBD1
cdr3_length: 15
clone_size: many
v_call: TRBV7-2
j_call: TRBJ2-7
cdr3_aa: CASSTGPGQGYEQYF
cdr3_nt: TGTGCCAGCAGTACTGGCCCGGGACAGGGATACGAGCAGTACTTC

d_call: NA
cdr3_length: 13
clone_size: NA
v_call: TRBV19
j_call: TRBJ1-5
cdr3_aa: CASRNYRNQPQHF
cdr3_nt: TGTGCCAGTAGGAACTACAGAAATCAGCCCCAGCATTTT

d_call: TRBD2
cdr3_length: 14
clone_size: many
v_call: TRBV12-3/TRBV12-4
j_call: TRBJ2-7
cdr3_aa: CASSFGTSGNEQYF
cdr3_nt: TGTGCCAGCAGCTTCGGGACTAGCGGGAACGAGCAGTACTTC

d_call: NA
cdr3_length: 12
clone_size: many
v_call: TRBV7-2
j_call: TRBJ2-1
cdr3_aa: CASSYTYNEQFF
cdr3_nt: TGTGCCAGCAGCTACACTTACAATGAGCAGTTCTTC

d_call: NA
cdr3_length: 17
clone_size: many
v_call: TRBV7-9
j_call: TRBJ1-4
cdr3_aa: CASSFRGNYATNEKLFF
cdr3_nt: TGTGCCAGCAGCTTCAGAGGGAACTATGCAACTAATGAAAAACTGTTTTTT

d_call: NA
cdr3_length: 14
clone_size: NA
v_call: TRBV20-1
j_call: TRBJ1-4
cdr3_aa: CSAESAGRREKLFF
cdr3_nt: TGCAGTGCCGAATCGGCAGGGCGAAGGGAAAAACTGTTTTTT

d_call: NA
cdr3_length: 19
clone_size: many
v_call: TRBV6-5
j_call: TRBJ2-1
cdr3_aa: CASSYSYAGQWGSYNEQFF
cdr3_nt: TGTGCCAGCAGTTACAGCTACGCCGGACAGTGGGGATCCTACAATGAGCAGTTCTTC

d_call: TRBD2
cdr3_length: 12
clone_size: many
v_call: TRBV10-3
j_call: TRBJ2-7
cdr3_aa: CAISGGGYEQYF
cdr3_nt: TGTGCCATCAGCGGGGGGGGCTACGAGCAGTACTTC

d_call: NA
cdr3_length: 13
clone_size: many
v_call: TRBV7-2
j_call: TRBJ2-1
cdr3_aa: CASSTRSHNEQFF
cdr3_nt: TGTGCCAGCAGCACACGATCCCACAATGAGCAGTTCTTC

d_call: NA
cdr3_length: 16
clone_size: NA
v_call: TRBV5-1
j_call: TRBJ2-3
cdr3_aa: CASSLGLGRYTDTQYF
cdr3_nt: TGCGCCAGCAGCTTGGGGCTAGGCAGATACACAGATACGCAGTATTTT

d_call: NA
cdr3_length: 11
clone_size: many
v_call: TRBV19
j_call: TRBJ1-1
cdr3_aa: CASSITSEAFF
cdr3_nt: TGTGCCAGTAGTATCACATCTGAAGCTTTCTTT

d_call: TRBD2
cdr3_length: 16
clone_size: many
v_call: TRBV28
j_call: TRBJ2-2
cdr3_aa: CASSLWTSGSGGELFF
cdr3_nt: TGTGCCAGCAGTTTGTGGACTAGCGGGAGCGGCGGGGAGCTGTTTTTT

d_call: NA
cdr3_length: 15
clone_size: many
v_call: TRBV19
j_call: TRBJ1-1
cdr3_aa: CASATPNGVNTEAFF
cdr3_nt: TGTGCCAGTGCTACCCCCAACGGGGTGAACACTGAAGCTTTCTTT

d_call: NA
cdr3_length: 14
clone_size: NA
v_call: TRBV24-1
j_call: TRBJ1-5
cdr3_aa: CATTGDAPNQPQHF
cdr3_nt: TGTGCCACCACAGGGGACGCCCCCAATCAGCCCCAGCATTTT

d_call: NA
cdr3_length: 16
clone_size: many
v_call: TRBV12-3/TRBV12-4
j_call: TRBJ2-7
cdr3_aa: CASSLVGSGSSYEQCF
cdr3_nt: NA

d_call: NA
cdr3_length: 16
clone_size: few
v_call: TRBV4-3
j_call: TRBJ1-6
cdr3_aa: CASSQDGYGYNSPLHF
cdr3_nt: TGCGCCAGCAGCCAAGATGGCTATGGCTATAATTCACCCCTCCACTTT

d_call: NA
cdr3_length: 13
clone_size: few
v_call: TRBV7-9
j_call: TRBJ2-3
cdr3_aa: CASSLDTSDTQYF
cdr3_nt: TGTGCCAGCAGCTTGGACACTTCGGATACGCAGTATTTT

d_call: NA
cdr3_length: 18
clone_size: few
v_call: TRBV4-3
j_call: TRBJ1-5
cdr3_aa: CASSQDFSGSTRNQPQHF
cdr3_nt: TGCGCCAGCAGCCAAGATTTCTCCGGTTCCACGAGGAATCAGCCCCAGCATTTT

d_call: NA
cdr3_length: 16
clone_size: NA
v_call: TRBV19
j_call: TRBJ1-2
cdr3_aa: CASSMPLVEGIDGYTF
cdr3_nt: TGTGCCAGTAGCATGCCATTGGTGGAGGGGATCGATGGCTACACCTTC

d_call: NA
cdr3_length: 14
clone_size: NA
v_call: TRBV5-1
j_call: TRBJ1-2
cdr3_aa: CASSPSDSNYGYTF
cdr3_nt: TGCGCCAGCAGCCCTTCGGACAGCAACTATGGCTACACCTTC

d_call: NA
cdr3_length: 15
clone_size: few
v_call: TRBV5-1
j_call: TRBJ2-1
cdr3_aa: CASSPWVGGDNEQFF
cdr3_nt: TGCGCCAGCAGCCCCTGGGTCGGGGGCGACAATGAGCAGTTCTTC

d_call: NA
cdr3_length: 17
clone_size: NA
v_call: TRBV4-1
j_call: TRBJ2-5
cdr3_aa: CASSQEVGVMTKETQYF
cdr3_nt: TGCGCCAGCAGCCAAGAAGTCGGGGTTATGACAAAAGAGACCCAGTACTTC

d_call: NA
cdr3_length: 14
clone_size: many
v_call: TRBV7-2
j_call: TRBJ2-3
cdr3_aa: CASSSTDFTDTQYF
cdr3_nt: TGTGCCAGCAGCTCGACAGACTTCACAGATACGCAGTATTTT

d_call: TRBD1
cdr3_length: 13
clone_size: few
v_call: TRBV19
j_call: TRBJ2-7
cdr3_aa: CASRKGQTYEQYF
cdr3_nt: TGTGCCAGTAGGAAGGGACAGACCTACGAGCAGTACTTC

d_call: NA
cdr3_length: 13
clone_size: many
v_call: TRBV7-2
j_call: TRBJ1-1
cdr3_aa: CASSLDRAPGAFF
cdr3_nt: TGTGCCAGCAGCTTAGATAGGGCCCCCGGAGCTTTCTTT

d_call: NA
cdr3_length: 14
clone_size: many
v_call: TRBV2
j_call: TRBJ2-1
cdr3_aa: CASSAGTGMNEQFF
cdr3_nt: TGTGCCAGCAGTGCAGGGACTGGGATGAATGAGCAGTTCTTC

d_call: NA
cdr3_length: 20
clone_size: many
v_call: TRBV15
j_call: TRBJ1-1
cdr3_aa: CATSRGRKSGTYGRDTEAFF
cdr3_nt: TGTGCCACCAGCAGAGGCAGGAAATCGGGGACCTATGGGCGGGACACTGAAGCTTTCTTT

d_call: NA
cdr3_length: 17
clone_size: NA
v_call: TRBV14
j_call: TRBJ2-3
cdr3_aa: CASSRGSTFVYTDTQYF
cdr3_nt: TGTGCCAGCAGTCGCGGGTCCACCTTTGTTTACACAGATACGCAGTATTTT

d_call: TRBD1
cdr3_length: 16
clone_size: few
v_call: TRBV19
j_call: TRBJ2-6
cdr3_aa: CASSAGTGTGANVLTF
cdr3_nt: TGTGCCAGTAGTGCCGGGACAGGGACTGGGGCCAACGTCCTGACTTTC

d_call: NA
cdr3_length: 17
clone_size: many
v_call: TRBV11-2
j_call: TRBJ2-7
cdr3_aa: CASSLGRRGLQTYEQYF
cdr3_nt: TGTGCCAGCAGCTTGGGTCGGCGGGGGCTTCAAACCTACGAGCAGTACTTC

d_call: TRBD1
cdr3_length: 15
clone_size: NA
v_call: TRBV19
j_call: TRBJ2-1
cdr3_aa: CASRTGPGSYNEQFF
cdr3_nt: TGTGCCAGCAGGACAGGCCCGGGCTCCTACAATGAGCAGTTCTTC

d_call: TRBD1
cdr3_length: 13
clone_size: many
v_call: TRBV6-1
j_call: TRBJ1-1
cdr3_aa: CASTTTGDTEAFF
cdr3_nt: TGTGCCAGCACGACGACAGGGGACACTGAAGCTTTCTTT

d_call: NA
cdr3_length: 11
clone_size: few
v_call: TRBV6-2/TRBV6-3
j_call: TRBJ2-1
cdr3_aa: CASMGPREQFF
cdr3_nt: TGTGCCAGCATGGGACCACGGGAGCAGTTCTTC

d_call: TRBD2
cdr3_length: 16
clone_size: many
v_call: TRBV5-5
j_call: TRBJ2-1
cdr3_aa: CASILAGGQSYNEQFF
cdr3_nt: TGTGCCAGCATACTAGCGGGAGGGCAGTCATACAATGAGCAGTTCTTC

d_call: TRBD2
cdr3_length: 14
clone_size: many
v_call: TRBV20-1
j_call: TRBJ2-7
cdr3_aa: CSARRAGASHEQYF
cdr3_nt: TGCAGTGCCAGAAGAGCGGGAGCGTCTCACGAGCAGTACTTC

d_call: NA
cdr3_length: 14
clone_size: many
v_call: TRBV27
j_call: TRBJ1-2
cdr3_aa: CASSPDRRNYGYTF
cdr3_nt: TGTGCCAGCAGTCCTGACAGACGGAACTATGGCTACACCTTC

d_call: TRBD2
cdr3_length: 17
clone_size: many
v_call: TRBV7-2
j_call: TRBJ2-7
cdr3_aa: CASSLWGGRGQLTSEDF
cdr3_nt: TGTGCCAGCAGCTTATGGGGCGGGAGAGGCCAGCTTACGAGCGAGGACTTC

d_call: NA
cdr3_length: 13
clone_size: once
v_call: TRBV20-1
j_call: TRBJ2-7
cdr3_aa: CSADPSPSYEQYF
cdr3_nt: TGCAGTGCGGACCCATCCCCCTCCTACGAGCAGTACTTC

d_call: TRBD1
cdr3_length: 14
clone_size: few
v_call: TRBV4-1
j_call: TRBJ2-4
cdr3_aa: CASSHDYLQGLQYF
cdr3_nt: TGCGCCAGCAGCCACGACTACTTACAGGGGTTACAGTACTTC